The 22 T cell receptor beta chains below come from one sample, sequenced in a study of blood T cell repertoires in COVID-19. TCRdb keeps only in-frame clones here, not all; method: immunoSEQ multiplex PCR. This table holds 90,000 to 100,000 clones, around 85% found once. Specimen: peripheral blood. The source of these receptors is a woman of 80 years or more with acute or convalescent COVID-19.

V gene TRBV5-6 combines with J gene TRBJ1-1; the D gene is possibly TRBD1 (5 bases). This CDR3 has 14 amino acids. V lost 3 bases and J lost 2, with 11 bases in between. Germline lookup yields CDR1 SGHDT and CDR2 YYEEEE. CDR3 bases: TGTGCCAGCAGCTGGGGACTGTTTAACACTGAAGCTTTCTTT. Its translation is CASSWGLFNTEAFF.

The chain joins TRBV20-1 to TRBJ1-1, with a possible D match to TRBD1 (6 bases). V gave up 3 bases and J gave up 3 bases, with 14 bases separating them. This CDR3 contains 14 residues. CDR1 and CDR2 from the germline V gene are DFQATT and SNEGSKA (reference sequence). The CDR3 loop is CSASLLDSYTEAFF. In DNA form, the CDR3 reads TGCAGTGCTAGTCTCTTGGACAGCTACACTGAAGCTTTCTTT.

The chain couples TRBV6-5 to TRBJ1-1; no clear D gene. Germline V gene data show CDR1 as MNHEY and CDR2 as SVGAGI. V was clipped by 10 bases and J by 1 base, with 7 bases between them. This CDR3 spans 11 amino acids. The chain's CDR3 is CATRGNTEAFF. The CDR3 bases are TGTGCCACCCGCGGGAACACTGAAGCTTTCTTT.

This clone was found once. The chain combines TRBV18 with TRBJ1-4; 7 nucleotides align to TRBD1. J gave up 3 bases and V 2 bases, and 12 bases lay outside the gene matches. Per germline, CDR1 KGHSH and CDR2 LQKENI. The CDR3 covers 18 residues. The CDR3 nucleotides read TGTGCCAGCTCACCAAGTACCACAGGGGACGGGGCTAATGAAAAACTGTTTTTT. Encoded protein: CASSPSTTGDGANEKLFF.

This clone was detected once. This chain uses TRBV3-1 (or the pseudogene TRBV3-2) with TRBJ2-5, with TRBD1 as a possible D gene (6 bases). Germline V lookup: CDR1 LGHDT, CDR2 YNNKEL (reference sequence). The CDR3 totals 19 residues. The V and J ends lost 0 bases and 5 bases respectively, with 25 bases between them. The CDR3 coding sequence is TGTGCCAGCAGCCAAGAGTTCAAGGGGATTCCAGGGGCGGTGGAGACCCAGTACTTC. The encoded protein is CASSQEFKGIPGAVETQYF.

In this sample, this clone turned up a few times. J is TRBJ1-6 and V is TRBV28; 11 bases map to TRBD1. This CDR3 is 14 amino acids long. The germline V gene has CDR1 MDHEN and CDR2 SYDVKM. J lost 5 bases, V lost 8 bases, and 2 bases had no gene match. In DNA form, the CDR3 reads TGTGCCAGCGTGGGACAGGGGGATAATTCACCCCTCCACTTT. It yields the protein CASVGQGDNSPLHF.

The rearrangement links TRBV28 to TRBJ2-1, with TRBD1 matching 7 bases. CDR1 and CDR2 (germline): MDHEN, SYDVKM. This CDR3 has 15 amino acids. The V and J ends lost 7 bases and 9 bases, in that order; junction bases with no gene match: 15. CDR3 nucleotide sequence: TGTGCCAGCACTCCCCCCCGGGCGCGACAGGGTGAGCAGTTCTTC. Encoded protein: CASTPPRARQGEQFF.

The gene calls are TRBV3-1 (or the pseudogene TRBV3-2) and TRBJ2-5; D is possibly TRBD2 (6 bases). The CDR3 is 17 residues long. The V gene's germline CDR1 is LGHDT and CDR2 YNNKEL (reference sequence). Trimming left V 4 bases short and J 1 base short, with 19 bases between. CDR3 in amino acids: CASSPGELAGFQETQYF. The DNA of the CDR3 is TGTGCCAGCAGCCCCGGAGAACTAGCTGGATTCCAAGAGACCCAGTACTTC.

The rearrangement joins TRBV7-2 to TRBJ1-2; 9 nucleotides agree with TRBD1. Germline lookup yields CDR1 SGHTA and CDR2 FQGNSA. This CDR3 region has 16 residues. The trim removed 5 bases at V and 8 bases at J, leaving 15 bases unmatched. CDR3 amino acids: CASSVDSGTGRQGYTF. In nucleotides, the CDR3 is TGTGCCAGCAGCGTAGATTCCGGGACAGGGAGGCAAGGCTACACCTTC.

The J gene is TRBJ2-5, the V gene TRBV2; no reliable D call. V was clipped by 7 bases and J by 3 bases, with 12 bases between them. The CDR3 spans 13 residues. The germline gives CDR1 SNHLY, CDR2 FYNNEI. The chain's CDR3 is CASNVVAKETQYF. CDR3 nucleotides: TGTGCCAGCAACGTGGTGGCAAAAGAGACCCAGTACTTC.

CDR3 coding DNA: TGTGCCATCAGTGCAGGGTCCACCGGGGAGCTGTTTTTT. Translated: CAISAGSTGELFF. This chain connects TRBV10-3 to TRBJ2-2; tentatively, D is TRBD1 (5 bases). The V end lost 4 bases, the J end lost 4 bases, and 7 bases lay between the germline ends. The CDR3 extends over 13 amino acids. Germline V CDR1 and CDR2: ENHRY, SYGVKD.

This rearrangement joins TRBV21-1 to TRBJ2-3; whether TRBD1, the table's D call, matches the DNA was not checked. TRBV21-1 is assigned pseudogene status. This CDR3 region has 15 residues. In DNA form, the CDR3 reads TGTGCCAGCAGGGGGTTGGGGGCAGGCACAGATACGCAGTATTTT. Residues: CASRGLGAGTDTQYF.

A word on this clone: It is unclear where the CDR3 begins or ends on the DNA, so no DNA is shown, and the CDR3 is as TCRdb lists it. The chain employs TRBV19 and TRBJ1-5; TRBD1, the D gene given by the table, was not confirmed from the DNA. Termini included, the CDR3 measures 15 amino acids. The V gene's germline CDR1 is LNHDA and CDR2 SQIVND (reference sequence). The CDR3 protein is CASSSGQGRNQPQHF.

The V gene is TRBV24-1, the J gene TRBJ1-1; 8 nucleotides align to TRBD1. Per germline, CDR1 KGHDR and CDR2 SFDVKD. V trimming: 3 bases; J trimming: 0 bases; junction bases outside the gene matches: 2. The CDR3 runs 15 residues. CDR3 region: CATSDGQGVNTEAFF. The CDR3 DNA sequence: TGTGCCACCAGTGATGGACAGGGCGTGAACACTGAAGCTTTCTTT.

This chain links TRBV19 with TRBJ2-2, with D maybe TRBD1 (5 bases). Between the trimmed V and J ends, which lost 2 bases and 2 bases, there was a span of 12 bases. The germline CDR1 and CDR2 sequences are LNHDA and SQIVND (reference sequence). CDR3 length: 16 residues. The CDR3 DNA sequence: TGTGCCAGTAGTATAACAGCCAGGGCTAACACCGGGGAGCTGTTTTTT. Translated, it gives CASSITARANTGELFF. The full variable domain, in which reference TRBV19 and TRBJ2-2 provide the parts outside the CDR3, is DGGITQSPKYLFRKEGQNVTLSCEQNLNHDAMYWYRQDPGQGLRLIYYSQIVNDFQKGDIAEGYSVSREKKESFPLTVTSAQKNPTAFYLCASSITARANTGELFFGEGSRLTVL.

This clone was found a few times. The chain couples TRBV5-6 to TRBJ2-3, with 8 bases that match TRBD1. The CDR3 loop spans 15 amino acids. With V trimmed by 1 base and J by 3 bases, 4 bases remained unmatched. The germline gives CDR1 SGHDT, CDR2 YYEEEE. CDR3 in DNA: TGTGCCAGCAGCTTGCTAGGACAGGGAACAGATACGCAGTATTTT. This sequence encodes CASSLLGQGTDTQYF.

This chain links TRBV3-1 (or the pseudogene TRBV3-2) with TRBJ2-7, with 7 bases matching TRBD1. Germline CDR1 is LGHDT and CDR2 is YNNKEL (reference sequence). CDR3 size: 14 residues. V lost 5 bases, J lost 2 bases, and 6 bases stayed unmatched. The CDR3 DNA is TGTGCCAGCAGCTATGGGACAGCAACCTACGAGCAGTACGTC. This sequence encodes CASSYGTATYEQYV.

The J gene is TRBJ2-1, the V gene TRBV3-1 (or the pseudogene TRBV3-2); TRBD2 matches at 10 bases. From germline, CDR1 is LGHDT and CDR2 YNNKEL (reference sequence). V was clipped by 1 base and J by 10 bases; unmatched bases: 7. The CDR3 covers 15 residues. The CDR3 sequence: CASSQALAGRLEQFF. In DNA, the CDR3 is TGTGCCAGCAGCCAAGCACTAGCGGGGAGGCTCGAGCAGTTCTTC.

The rearrangement links TRBV27 to TRBJ2-2; 8 positions agree with TRBD1. The germline gives CDR1 MNHEY, CDR2 SMNVEV (reference sequence). V lost 3 bases, J lost 0 bases, and 6 bases stayed unmatched. The CDR3 runs to 17 residues. CDR3 sequence reads: CASSFIGQGPNTGELFF. CDR3 DNA: TGTGCCAGCAGTTTCATTGGACAGGGCCCGAACACCGGGGAGCTGTTTTTT.

The V gene is TRBV11-3, the J gene TRBJ2-3, with 9 bases fitting TRBD1. Germline CDR1 reads SGHNT; CDR2 reads YENEEA. Trimming at V came to 5 bases and at J to 6 bases, leaving 12 bases not matched to a gene. The CDR3 covers 16 residues. CDR3 region: CASSLAGTGSADTQYF. The CDR3 DNA reads as TGTGCCAGCAGCCTGGCCGGGACAGGGTCTGCCGATACGCAGTATTTT.

This chain uses TRBV15 with TRBJ2-5; D might be TRBD1 (6 bases). V was trimmed by 1 base and J by 4 bases, leaving 10 bases between them. CDR1 is LNHNV and CDR2 is YYDKDF in the germline V gene (reference sequence). The CDR3 has 14 amino acids. The CDR3 bases are TGTGCCACCAGCAGAGGGGGCAGGGGAGAGACCCAGTACTTC. Its protein is CATSRGGRGETQYF.

This clone was recorded only once. This chain joins TRBV24-1 and TRBJ1-2; tentatively, D is TRBD1 (5 bases). There are 16 residues in the CDR3. The V end was cut by 3 bases, the J end by 6 bases, with 19 bases between. Germline CDR1 KGHDR, CDR2 SFDVKD. The CDR3 protein is CATSDNYDSPSDGYTF. CDR3 bases: TGTGCCACCAGTGATAATTACGACAGTCCGTCGGATGGCTACACCTTC.